A single sample is the source of the 9 T cell receptor beta chains below, sequenced in a study of blood T cell repertoires in COVID-19. The table came from immunoSEQ multiplex PCR; TCRdb's copy has only in-frame clones and leaves some out. The table has approximately 450,000 clones, roughly 87% seen once. The sequenced sample consisted of PBMCs or T cells enriched from blood (not recorded which). The receptors derive from a woman younger than 30 with acute COVID-19.

This chain's CDR3 is CASGLAQGEEVYTF. The CDR3 DNA reads TGTGCTAGTGGTTTGGCGCAGGGGGAAGAGGTCTACACCTTC. This chain joins TRBV12-5 and TRBJ1-2; 7 bases fit TRBD1. CDR1 and CDR2 (germline): LGHNT, FRNRAP. J was trimmed by 10 bases and V by 1 base; bases with no gene match: 9. CDR3 size: 14 residues.

The CDR3 reads CASSRQGAGGYTF. CDR3 bases: TGTGCCAGCAGTAGACAGGGGGCGGGTGGCTACACCTTC. The chain has TRBV27 and TRBJ1-2, with 10 bases fitting TRBD1. With V trimmed by 5 bases and J by 7 bases, 4 bases remained unmatched. The CDR3 extends over 13 amino acids. Germline CDR1 reads MNHEY; CDR2 reads SMNVEV (reference sequence).

The chain combines TRBV27 with TRBJ1-1, with TRBD1 matching 8 bases. Germline V CDR1 and CDR2: MNHEY, SMNVEV (reference sequence). J lost 7 bases, V lost 5 bases, and 9 bases had no gene match. CDR3 length: 14 amino acids. Written as DNA, the CDR3 is TGTGCCAGCAGTCTGACAGGGGTATTTAGTGAAGCTTTCTTT. Its protein product is CASSLTGVFSEAFF.

The chain couples TRBV2 to TRBJ2-1; the D gene is possibly TRBD1 (5 bases). The CDR3 has 12 residues. Germline V CDR1 and CDR2: SNHLY, FYNNEI. Between the trimmed V and J ends, which lost 8 bases and 10 bases, there was a span of 15 bases. The CDR3, as DNA: TGTGCCAGCTTTATTGACGGACAAGAGCAGTTCTTC. Protein: CASFIDGQEQFF.

The chain combines TRBV28 with TRBJ2-7; D may be TRBD2 (6 bases). The length of the CDR3 is 14 residues. Trimming left V 6 bases short and J 0 bases short, with 12 bases between. The germline V gene has CDR1 MDHEN and CDR2 SYDVKM. CDR3 bases: TGTGCCAGCAGGATACTAGCTACCTCCTACGAGCAGTACTTC. This encodes CASRILATSYEQYF. The whole variable domain, filled in from reference TRBV28 and TRBJ2-7, reads DVKVTQSSRYLVKRTGEKVFLECVQDMDHENMFWYRQDPGLGLRLIYFSYDVKMKEKGDIPEGYSVSREKKERFSLILESASTNQTSMYLCASRILATSYEQYFGPGTRLTVT.

This chain links TRBV7-2 with TRBJ2-7; 9 bases align to TRBD2. With 10 bases clipped from V and 6 bases from J, the junction kept 13 bases outside the gene matches. Germline CDR1 and CDR2: SGHTA and FQGNSA. The CDR3 sequence is 14 residues long. The CDR3 coding sequence is TGTGCCAACCCTGAGGCGGGAGGGCCAGGCGAGCAGTACTTC. Protein product: CANPEAGGPGEQYF.

The DNA of the CDR3 is TGTGCCACCAGTCTGATCGGCGGGGAGCTGTTTTTT. As protein: CATSLIGGELFF. The chain uses TRBV24-1 and TRBJ2-2; D call uncertain. Trimming removed 6 bases from V and 7 bases from J, with 8 bases in between. Germline V lookup: CDR1 KGHDR, CDR2 SFDVKD. The length of the CDR3 is 12 residues.

The J gene is TRBJ2-7, the V gene TRBV6-2 or TRBV6-3; TRBD2 matches 8 bases. J was trimmed by 3 bases and V by 4 bases; bases with no gene match: 5. From germline, CDR1 is MNHEY and CDR2 SVGEGT. The CDR3 extends over 14 amino acids. CDR3 sequence reads: CASSWASGYYEQYF. CDR3 sequence (DNA): TGTGCCAGCAGTTGGGCTAGCGGGTACTACGAGCAGTACTTC.

The chain's CDR3 is CASSPPSGTSYEQYF. The CDR3 DNA reads TGTGCCAGCTCACCACCCAGCGGGACCTCCTACGAGCAGTACTTC. This chain links TRBV18 with TRBJ2-7; TRBD2 matches 7 bases. Germline lookup yields CDR1 KGHSH and CDR2 LQKENI. CDR3 length equals 15 residues. Trimming removed 0 bases from V and 0 bases from J; junction bases left unmatched: 2.